This T cell receptor (beta chain) comes out of a study of Graves' ophthalmopathy and Graves' hyperthyroidism. Only a few counts were recorded for this clonotype. Germline assignment: CDR1 SNHLY and CDR2 FYNNEI. The CDR3 runs to 14 residues. Trimming removed 5 bases from V and 0 bases from J, with 8 bases in between. Amplification of TCR beta CDR3 regions used RNA transcripts. HTBI primers were employed in first-round RT-PCR, then a second-round multiplex PCR followed. TCRdb reprocessed the multiplex PCR reads via MiXCR and lists one record per CDR3 protein. The profile shows about 550,000 distinct CDR3 sequences, less than 45% of them singletons.

This TCR was sampled from an adult man with Graves' hyperthyroidism. The chain uses TRBV2 and TRBJ1-5; the D is unclear. What was sequenced was peripheral blood or thyroid tissue (not recorded which). The CDR3 sequence is CASSRVDSNQPQHF. CDR3 nucleotide sequence: TGTGCCAGCAGTCGGGTCGATAGCAATCAGCCCCAGCATTTT.